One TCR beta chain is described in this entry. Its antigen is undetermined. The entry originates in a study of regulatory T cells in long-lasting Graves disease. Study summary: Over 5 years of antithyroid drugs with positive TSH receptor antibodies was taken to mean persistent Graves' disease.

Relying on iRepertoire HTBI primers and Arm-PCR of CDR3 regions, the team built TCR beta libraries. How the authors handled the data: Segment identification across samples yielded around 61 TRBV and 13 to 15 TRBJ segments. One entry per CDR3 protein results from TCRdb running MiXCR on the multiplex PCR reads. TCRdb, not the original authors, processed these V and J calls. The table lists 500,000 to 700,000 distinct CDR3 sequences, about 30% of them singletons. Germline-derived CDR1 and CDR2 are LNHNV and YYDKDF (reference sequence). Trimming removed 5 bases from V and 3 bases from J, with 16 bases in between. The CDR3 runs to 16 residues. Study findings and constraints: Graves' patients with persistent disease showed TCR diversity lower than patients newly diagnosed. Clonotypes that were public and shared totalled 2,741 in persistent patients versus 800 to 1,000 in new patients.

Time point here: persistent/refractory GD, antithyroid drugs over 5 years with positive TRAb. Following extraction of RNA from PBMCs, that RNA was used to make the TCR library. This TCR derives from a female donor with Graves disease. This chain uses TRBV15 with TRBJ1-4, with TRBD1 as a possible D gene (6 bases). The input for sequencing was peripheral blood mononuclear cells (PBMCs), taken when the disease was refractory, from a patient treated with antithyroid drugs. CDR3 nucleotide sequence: TGTGCCACCAGCCGGGACACGAGGACGGCTAATGAAAAACTGTTTTTT. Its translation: CATSRDTRTANEKLFF.